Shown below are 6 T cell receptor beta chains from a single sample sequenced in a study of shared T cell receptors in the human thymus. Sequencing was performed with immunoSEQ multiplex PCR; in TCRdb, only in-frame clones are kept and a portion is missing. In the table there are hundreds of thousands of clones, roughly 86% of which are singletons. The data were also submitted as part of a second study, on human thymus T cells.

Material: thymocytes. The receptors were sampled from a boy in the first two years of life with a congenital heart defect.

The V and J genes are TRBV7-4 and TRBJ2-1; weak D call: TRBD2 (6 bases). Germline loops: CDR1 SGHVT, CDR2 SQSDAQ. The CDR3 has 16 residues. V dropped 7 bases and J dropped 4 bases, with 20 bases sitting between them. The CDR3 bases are TGTGCCAGCAAACAACCGGGACTCAACCCTTACAATGAGCAGTTCTTC. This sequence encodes CASKQPGLNPYNEQFF. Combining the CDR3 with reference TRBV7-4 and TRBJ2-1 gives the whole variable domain GAGVSQSPRYKVAKRGRDVALRCDSISGHVTLYWYRQTLGQGSEVLTYSQSDAQRDKSGRPSGRFSAERPERSVSTLKIQRTEQGDSAVYLCASKQPGLNPYNEQFFGPGTRLTVL.

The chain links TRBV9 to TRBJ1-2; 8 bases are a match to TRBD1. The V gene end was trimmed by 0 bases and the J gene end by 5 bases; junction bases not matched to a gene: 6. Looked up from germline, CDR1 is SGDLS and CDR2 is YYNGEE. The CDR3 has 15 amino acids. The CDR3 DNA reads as TGTGCCAGCAGCGTAGCGGCAGGGGGCTGGTATGGCTACACCTTC. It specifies CASSVAAGGWYGYTF.

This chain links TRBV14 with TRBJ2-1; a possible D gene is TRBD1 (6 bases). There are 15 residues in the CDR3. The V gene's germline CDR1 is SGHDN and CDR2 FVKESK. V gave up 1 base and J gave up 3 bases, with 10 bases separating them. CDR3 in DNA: TGTGCCAGCAGCCAAGTTCACAGGGTCTACAATGAGCAGTTCTTC. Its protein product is CASSQVHRVYNEQFF.

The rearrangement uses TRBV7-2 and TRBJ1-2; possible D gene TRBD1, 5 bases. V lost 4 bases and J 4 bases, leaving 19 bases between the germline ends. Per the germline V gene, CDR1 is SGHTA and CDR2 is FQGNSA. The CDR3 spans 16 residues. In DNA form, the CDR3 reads TGTGCCAGCAGCTCCGTGGGTACAGGTCACGCCTATGGCTACACCTTC. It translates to CASSSVGTGHAYGYTF.

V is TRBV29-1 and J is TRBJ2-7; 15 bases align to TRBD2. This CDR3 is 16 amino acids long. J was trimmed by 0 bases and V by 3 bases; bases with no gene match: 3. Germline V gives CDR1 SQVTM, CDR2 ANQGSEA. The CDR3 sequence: CSVDGLAGGGSYEQYF. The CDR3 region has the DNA TGCAGCGTTGATGGACTAGCGGGAGGGGGCTCCTACGAGCAGTACTTC.

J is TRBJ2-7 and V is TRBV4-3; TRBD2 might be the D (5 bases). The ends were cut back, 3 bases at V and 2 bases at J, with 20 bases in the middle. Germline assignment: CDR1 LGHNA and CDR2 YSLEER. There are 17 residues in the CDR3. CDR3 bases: TGCGCCAGCAGCCAGGACCAACTAGTTAATAGTCCCTACGAGCAGTACTTC. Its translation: CASSQDQLVNSPYEQYF.